Listed here is a single T cell receptor beta chain. Its antigen is unknown. This entry belongs to a study of beta chain features in type 1 diabetes. CD45RO/CCR7/CD25/CD127/CD95/CD27 sorting isolated CD4+ naive, central memory, regulatory and stem cell-like memory cells. The whole isolated RNA underwent reverse transcription, so sequencing captured expressed TCRB transcripts. Sequencing was performed with immunoSEQ multiplex PCR; in TCRdb, only in-frame clones are kept and a portion is missing. Among over 90,000 clones, under 30% were seen once, and the ten largest hold 0.5% to 0.55%. Findings and caveats of the study: Shorter templates might be favored by PCR, and equally so in patients and in controls. Reduced insertions and increased deletions marked VDJ junctions in type 1 diabetes patients. Significant though moderate, a shortening of TCRB CDR3s appeared in all four CD4+ subsets of Type 1 diabetes patients.

The sequenced sample consisted of central memory CD4+ T cells from blood. The source is a young woman with type 1 diabetes.

CDR3 residues: CASSLGLAGVTGELFF. The CDR3 DNA sequence: TGTGCCAGCAGCTTAGGGTTGGCGGGAGTTACCGGGGAGCTGTTTTTT. The J gene is TRBJ2-2, the V gene TRBV7-8; 7 nucleotides line up with TRBD2. Germline-derived CDR1 and CDR2 are SGHVS and FQNEAQ. J was trimmed by 5 bases and V by 1 base; bases with no gene match: 7. This CDR3 contains 16 residues. Looking up the rest from reference TRBV7-8 and TRBJ2-2 gives the full variable domain: GAGVSQSPRYKVAKRGQDVALRCDPISGHVSLFWYQQALGQGPEFLTYFQNEAQLDKSGLPSDRFFAERPEGSVSTLKIQRTQQEDSAVYLCASSLGLAGVTGELFFGEGSRLTVL.